One sample yielded the 22 T cell receptor beta chains listed below, sequenced in a study of T cells in Graves' hyperthyroidism and ophthalmopathy. Template material for amplifying TCR beta CDR3 regions consisted of RNA transcripts. The HTBI set primed first-round TCR CDR3 RT-PCR. TCRdb re-derived calls from the multiplex PCR reads in MiXCR, one entry per CDR3 protein. Altogether fewer than 110,000 distinct CDR3 sequences are present, over 45% being singletons, with the ten largest covering roughly 26%. Sequenced input: blood. Receptors were obtained from a man aged 35-49 years with Graves' hyperthyroidism.

A remark on this clonotype: Germline is not matched at one junction end, which may reflect a read error. V gene TRBV29-1 combines with J gene TRBJ2-3; maybe TRBD2 (5 bases). The CDR3 contains 12 residues. The germline V gene has CDR1 SQVTM and CDR2 ANQGSEA. CDR3 amino acids: CSAQHGIDTQYF. Written as DNA, the CDR3 is TGTAGCGCCCAACATGGCATAGATACGCAGTATTTT.

There are many counts of this clonotype. The V call is TRBV5-5, the J call TRBJ2-5; no reliable D call. This CDR3 has 13 residues. Germline values: CDR1 SGHKS, CDR2 YYEKEE (reference sequence). The ends were cut back, 4 bases at V and 5 bases at J, with 12 bases in the middle. CDR3 sequence (DNA): TGTGCCAGCAGCCCCAGAGTGTGGGAGACCCAGTACTTC. Translated: CASSPRVWETQYF. The full variable domain, rest sourced from reference TRBV5-5 and TRBJ2-5, is DAGVTQSPTHLIKTRGQQVTLRCSPISGHKSVSWYQQVLGQGPQFIFQYYEKEERGRGNFPDRFSARQFPNYSSELNVNALLLGDSALYLCASSPRVWETQYFGPGTRLLVL.

In this sample, this clonotype turned up many times. The chain couples TRBV20-1 to TRBJ2-5; TRBD2 matches 13 bases. This CDR3 spans 16 amino acids. With V trimmed by 4 bases and J by 5 bases, 10 bases remained unmatched. Germline CDR1 and CDR2: DFQATT and SNEGSKA (reference sequence). CDR3 in DNA: TGCAGTGCTAACAAACTAGCGGGGGGGCCTTGGGAGACCCAGTACTTC. As protein: CSANKLAGGPWETQYF.

This clonotype was seen many times. V and J are TRBV6-1 and TRBJ1-2; the match to TRBD1 covers 10 bases. Germline V gene lookup returns CDR1 MNHNS and CDR2 SASEGT. Trimming removed 6 bases from V and 5 bases from J; junction bases left unmatched: 6. CDR3 length equals 14 residues. The CDR3 coding sequence is TGTGCCAGCAGGAGGACAGGGGGAGAATATGGCTACACCTTC. Its translation is CASRRTGGEYGYTF.

This clonotype has a count of ten or more. This chain uses TRBV20-1 with TRBJ2-3; TRBD2 matches at 12 bases. With 6 bases clipped from V and 5 bases from J, the junction kept 6 bases outside the gene matches. This CDR3 comprises 14 residues. The germline V gene encodes CDR1 DFQATT and CDR2 SNEGSKA (reference sequence). CDR3 sequence: CSAATSGRLDTQYF. The CDR3 DNA sequence: TGCAGTGCAGCGACTAGCGGGAGATTAGATACGCAGTATTTT.

In this sample, this clonotype turned up many times. The chain recombines TRBV2 with TRBJ2-3, with D tentatively TRBD1 (5 bases). Trimming shortened V by 5 bases and J by 0 bases, and 6 bases separated the two germline ends. The CDR3 has 13 amino acids. The germline CDR1 and CDR2 sequences are SNHLY and FYNNEI. CDR3 nucleotides: TGTGCCAGCAGTTCAGGGAGCACAGATACGCAGTATTTT. This sequence encodes CASSSGSTDTQYF.

This clonotype occurred many times. The chain uses TRBV19 and TRBJ2-5; 8 bases line up with TRBD2. CDR3 length: 17 amino acids. Per the germline V gene, CDR1 is LNHDA and CDR2 is SQIVND (reference sequence). V lost 1 base to trimming and J lost 4 bases; unmatched junction nucleotides: 11. The CDR3 sequence: CASSIVPSGGGGETQYF. DNA of the CDR3: TGTGCCAGTAGTATAGTCCCCAGCGGGGGTGGGGGAGAGACCCAGTACTTC.

Ten or more counts support this clonotype. The chain carries TRBV9 and TRBJ2-3, with TRBD2 identical over 10 bases. Germline V gene lookup returns CDR1 SGDLS and CDR2 YYNGEE. Trimming took 0 bases from V and 3 from J; bases not matched to a gene: 4. CDR3 length: 16 residues. The CDR3 is CASSVASSGGTDTQYF. The CDR3 DNA reads TGTGCCAGCAGCGTAGCTTCTAGCGGGGGAACAGATACGCAGTATTTT.

This clonotype came up once. The rearrangement links TRBV2 to TRBJ1-5; 7 positions agree with TRBD1. The V segment lost 5 bases and the J segment 3 bases; nucleotides outside the gene matches: 4. The germline V gene encodes CDR1 SNHLY and CDR2 FYNNEI. The CDR3 has 14 residues. This chain's CDR3 is CASSTGANNQPQHF. CDR3 bases: TGTGCCAGCAGTACAGGGGCTAACAATCAGCCCCAGCATTTT.

In this sample, this clonotype turned up many times. The chain combines TRBV30 with TRBJ1-6, with D possibly matching TRBD1 (5 bases). Germline assignment: CDR1 GTSNPN and CDR2 SVGIG (reference sequence). The CDR3 runs 13 residues. V was cut by 7 bases and J by 7 bases, with 14 bases left in between. The chain's CDR3 is CAYSRDPNSPLHF. The CDR3 DNA follows: TGTGCCTACTCACGGGACCCGAATTCACCCCTCCACTTT.

This clonotype was detected many times. The chain recombines TRBV7-2 with TRBJ1-3; the match to TRBD1 covers 8 bases. The V gene's germline CDR1 is SGHTA and CDR2 FQGNSA. This CDR3 spans 16 amino acids. Trimming took 2 bases from V and 2 from J; bases not matched to a gene: 5. Here the CDR3 DNA reads TGTGCCAGCAGCTTATCGACAGGGGCCGCTGGAAACACCATATATTTT. This sequence encodes CASSLSTGAAGNTIYF.

V and J are TRBV20-1 and TRBJ2-3; TRBD2 matches at 7 bases. Trimming removed 4 bases from V and 6 bases from J; junction bases left unmatched: 4. This CDR3 contains 12 residues. Germline lookup yields CDR1 DFQATT and CDR2 SNEGSKA (reference sequence). CDR3 bases: TGCAGTGCTACCCGGGGAGGGGATACGCAGTATTTT. Its translation is CSATRGGDTQYF.

The V gene is TRBV27, the J gene TRBJ2-4; 10 nucleotides align to TRBD1. The V gene's germline CDR1 is MNHEY and CDR2 SMNVEV (reference sequence). This CDR3 has 15 residues. J was trimmed by 9 bases and V by 2 bases; bases with no gene match: 7. CDR3 in amino acids: CASSLVGTGVGIQYF. The CDR3 nucleotides are TGTGCCAGCAGTTTAGTTGGGACAGGGGTCGGCATTCAGTACTTC.

The chain carries TRBV12-5 and TRBJ2-1, with TRBD2 matching 13 bases. V was pared by 1 base and J by 8 bases, with 11 bases of the junction left unmatched. Germline V lookup: CDR1 LGHNT, CDR2 FRNRAP. CDR3 length: 18 residues. In DNA, the CDR3 is TGTGCTAGTGGTTTGGGACGGACTAGCGGGAGTTTCATGGATGAGCAGTTCTTC. It is translated as CASGLGRTSGSFMDEQFF.

A note on this clonotype: Germline and junction disagree at one end, which may indicate a read error. The chain couples TRBV18 to TRBJ1-1; 10 nucleotides line up with TRBD1. The CDR3 has 14 residues. Germline loops: CDR1 KGHSH, CDR2 LQKENI. The DNA of the CDR3 is TGTGCCAGATCACCCTGGGACAGGGGCACTGAAGCTTTCTTT. Its protein product is CARSPWDRGTEAFF. The variable domain in full, completed from reference TRBV18 and TRBJ1-1, reads NAGVMQNPRHLVRRRGQEARLRCSPMKGHSHVYWYRQLPEEGLKFMVYLQKENIIDESGMPKERFSAEFPKEGPSILRIQQVVRGDSAAYFCARSPWDRGTEAFFGQGTRLTVV.

This clonotype came up many times. The CDR3 nucleotides read TGTGCCAGCAGCTTCGGGCAGGGCTATGGCTACACCTTC. It is translated as CASSFGQGYGYTF. The rearrangement joins TRBV7-3 to TRBJ1-2; a weak D match, TRBD1 (5 bases). The CDR3 runs to 13 residues. Germline loops: CDR1 SGHTA, CDR2 FQGTGA. Trimming took off 3 bases at V and 4 bases at J, with 9 bases between the two ends.

This clonotype was detected many times. The chain uses TRBV11-2 and TRBJ1-1; D is ambiguous. Looked up from germline, CDR1 is SGHAT and CDR2 is FQNNGV. This CDR3 contains 13 residues. The ends were cut back, 8 bases at V and 1 base at J, with 11 bases in the middle. This CDR3 is CASLNSGNTEAFF. The CDR3 coding sequence is TGTGCCAGCCTCAACAGTGGGAACACTGAAGCTTTCTTT.

This clonotype was found many times. One end of the junction fails to match germline, which may point to a read error. The chain links TRBV7-7 to TRBJ2-5; 12 positions agree with TRBD2. CDR1 and CDR2 (germline): SSHAT, FNYEAQ (reference sequence). CDR3 size: 14 residues. The CDR3 DNA reads as TGTGCTAGCAGCCACGGGACTAGCGGGGAGACCCAGTACTTC. This codes for CASSHGTSGETQYF.

This clonotype showed up many times. This sequence joins TRBV2 and TRBJ2-2, with 7 bases matching TRBD2. This CDR3 region has 15 residues. After removal of 4 bases from V and 4 bases from J, the junction contained 6 bases not matched to a gene. Germline V CDR1 and CDR2: SNHLY, FYNNEI. The DNA of the CDR3 is TGTGCCAGCAGTGTGACTAGCTTATCCACCGGGGAGCTGTTTTTT. Translating gives CASSVTSLSTGELFF.

This clonotype has just a few counts. The V and J genes are TRBV30 and TRBJ1-2, with 8 bases matching TRBD1. The J segment lost 8 bases and the V segment lost 3 bases, leaving 8 bases of the junction unmatched. Per germline, CDR1 GTSNPN and CDR2 SVGIG (reference sequence). The CDR3 consists of 13 residues. The CDR3, as DNA: TGTGCCTGGAGGGCCGGGACAGGTTGGGGCTACACCTTC. Protein sequence: CAWRAGTGWGYTF.

V is TRBV7-3 and J is TRBJ2-3; TRBD2 aligns across 7 bases. Germline assignment: CDR1 SGHTA and CDR2 FQGTGA. Losses at the gene ends were 3 bases for V and 11 bases for J; bases not matched to a gene: 11. The CDR3 contains 14 residues. This CDR3 is CASSFGGLGNEQYF. The DNA for the CDR3 is TGTGCCAGCAGCTTTGGCGGACTAGGCAATGAGCAGTATTTT.

As concerns this clonotype: This clone may be a read error of a much larger clone one base away. The V and J genes are TRBV27 and TRBJ1-6, with D perhaps matching TRBD1 (5 bases). CDR3 length equals 15 residues. V lost 1 base and J lost 10, with 14 bases in between. Germline V gene lookup returns CDR1 MNHEY and CDR2 SMNVEV (reference sequence). Here the CDR3 DNA reads TGTGCCAGCAGTTTATTGCGGACAAAAGGGTCACCCCTCCACTTT. Translation gives CASSLLRTKGSPLHF.